This T cell receptor (beta chain) was obtained from a study of breast tumors, draining lymph nodes, adjacent tissues. The study's findings and limits: Compared with lymph nodes, tumors were less diverse; compared with nontumor tissue, more. Tumor and nontumor repertoires were significantly more similar in luminal-like than in basal-like breast cancer. Data only fit, rather than demonstrated, lymph node origin of most tumor T cells.

With respect to this clonotype: The antigen is unknown.

Axillary draining lymph nodes of breast cancer patients supplied the node samples. The CDR3 contains 15 residues. V was pared by 5 bases and J by 4 bases, with 7 bases of the junction left unmatched. Germline V gene sequence: CDR1 SGHRS, CDR2 YFSETQ. In TCRdb, the multiplex PCR reads were re-called with MiXCR into one record per CDR3 protein. The table has approximately 300,000 distinct CDR3 sequences, 30% to 35% seen once. The rearrangement links TRBV5-1 to TRBJ2-4; 9 nucleotides agree with TRBD1. This sequence originates from a female donor with breast cancer. Some clones in this sample may be carry-over from other donors' samples. Sequencing was performed on axillary lymph node tissue. The CDR3 loop is CASRDTGQGKNIQYF. The CDR3 region has the DNA TGCGCCAGCAGAGATACGGGACAGGGAAAAAACATTCAGTACTTC.